These T cell receptor beta chains were read from a single sample in a study of shared clonotypes between healthy human individuals. Here immunoSEQ multiplex PCR was the method, and the copy in TCRdb shows in-frame clones only, minus some. The data show a few hundred thousand clones, around 78% seen once. Sequencing was carried out using PBMCs. The origin of the receptors is a middle-aged woman in good health. Some clones in this sample may be carry-over from other donors' samples. CDR3s include the opening cysteine and the closing phenylalanine or tryptophan. Fields, in order: V gene, J gene, clone size, D gene, CDR3 length, CDR3 protein, CDR3 DNA. A D gene is named only where the DNA matches it firmly. Size is stated for part of the rows, as once, few or many counts, or as a class when the clone is expanded.

v_call: TRBV11-2
j_call: TRBJ2-7
clone_size: .
d_call: TRBD1
cdr3_length: 15
cdr3_aa: CASSDTGTVSYEQYF
cdr3_nt: TGTGCCAGCAGCGACACCGGGACAGTATCCTACGAGCAGTACTTC

v_call: TRBV7-3
j_call: TRBJ2-1
clone_size: .
d_call: .
cdr3_length: 13
cdr3_aa: CASSFGRNNEQFF
cdr3_nt: TGTGCCAGCAGCTTTGGCAGGAACAATGAGCAGTTCTTC

v_call: TRBV7-8
j_call: TRBJ2-2
clone_size: .
d_call: TRBD2
cdr3_length: 15
cdr3_aa: CASSREGANTGELFF
cdr3_nt: TGTGCCAGCAGCCGGGAGGGGGCGAACACCGGGGAGCTGTTTTTT

v_call: TRBV5-5
j_call: TRBJ1-2
clone_size: many
d_call: .
cdr3_length: 13
cdr3_aa: CASRRTVNYGYTF
cdr3_nt: TGTGCCAGCAGGAGGACAGTTAACTATGGCTACACCTTC

v_call: TRBV5-1
j_call: TRBJ2-2
clone_size: .
d_call: TRBD1
cdr3_length: 14
cdr3_aa: CASSLETGAGELFF
cdr3_nt: TGCGCCAGCAGCTTGGAAACAGGGGCCGGGGAGCTGTTTTTT

v_call: TRBV28
j_call: TRBJ2-7
clone_size: .
d_call: TRBD1
cdr3_length: 14
cdr3_aa: CASSLADRTYEQYF
cdr3_nt: TGTGCCAGCAGTTTAGCGGACAGGACCTACGAGCAGTACTTC

v_call: TRBV28
j_call: TRBJ1-5
clone_size: .
d_call: .
cdr3_length: 16
cdr3_aa: CASTAGVGYSNQPQHF
cdr3_nt: TGTGCCAGCACCGCAGGGGTGGGGTATAGCAATCAGCCCCAGCATTTT

v_call: TRBV5-4
j_call: TRBJ1-2
clone_size: .
d_call: .
cdr3_length: 14
cdr3_aa: CASSLVGDDYGYTF
cdr3_nt: TGTGCCAGCAGCTTGGTTGGGGACGACTATGGCTACACCTTC

v_call: TRBV11-2
j_call: TRBJ2-1
clone_size: .
d_call: TRBD2
cdr3_length: 15
cdr3_aa: CASSLILADYNEQFF
cdr3_nt: TGTGCCAGCAGCTTAATACTAGCGGATTACAATGAGCAGTTCTTC

v_call: TRBV7-2
j_call: TRBJ2-7
clone_size: .
d_call: .
cdr3_length: 12
cdr3_aa: CAVVGVAYEQYF
cdr3_nt: TGTGCCGTCGTGGGGGTGGCCTACGAGCAGTACTTC

v_call: TRBV9
j_call: TRBJ2-1
clone_size: .
d_call: .
cdr3_length: 15
cdr3_aa: CASSVEPTAGHEQFF
cdr3_nt: TGTGCCAGCAGCGTAGAACCCACCGCAGGTCATGAGCAGTTCTTC

v_call: TRBV28
j_call: TRBJ2-5
clone_size: .
d_call: TRBD1
cdr3_length: 16
cdr3_aa: CASSDRTGGMEETQYF
cdr3_nt: TGTGCCAGCAGTGACCGGACAGGGGGCATGGAAGAGACCCAGTACTTC

v_call: TRBV4-3
j_call: TRBJ2-2
clone_size: .
d_call: .
cdr3_length: 15
cdr3_aa: CASSKYLANTGELFF
cdr3_nt: TGCGCCAGCAGCAAATACCTCGCGAACACCGGGGAGCTGTTTTTT